The clone carrying this T cell receptor beta chain was counted ten times or more. The CDR3 length is 14 residues. Per the germline V gene, CDR1 is GTSNPN and CDR2 is SVGIG (reference sequence). Trimming cost V 4 bases and J 7 bases, with 17 bases left between them. The data are from a study of T cells in Graves' hyperthyroidism and ophthalmopathy. Study at large: At the time of initial diagnosis and before any treatment, peripheral blood was collected.

Regions amplified from RNA transcripts were the TCR beta CDR3 regions. The TCR CDR3 was amplified in a first-round RT-PCR using the HTBI primer set. MiXCR was run by TCRdb on the multiplex PCR reads, yielding one entry per CDR3 protein. Among roughly 280,000 distinct CDR3 sequences listed, about 20% were seen once. The chain has TRBV30 and TRBJ2-4; perhaps TRBD2 as D (6 bases). This sequence was found in a man under 40 with Graves' ophthalmopathy. The sequenced sample consisted of blood. The chain's CDR3 is CAWKVREMRNIQYF. The CDR3 DNA reads TGTGCCTGGAAGGTCCGGGAGATGCGGAACATTCAGTACTTC.